This note documents a single TCR beta chain sequence. Researchers made TCR beta libraries by using iRepertoire HTBI primers and running Arm-PCR on CDR3 regions. TCRdb used MiXCR to reprocess the multiplex PCR reads, holding one entry per CDR3 protein. This table holds fewer than 550,000 distinct CDR3 sequences, around 17% found once. The data belong to a study of regulatory T cells in long-lasting Graves disease. Stated time point: newly diagnosed GD, antithyroid drugs for less than 3 months. Preparation of the TCR library used RNA extracted from PBMCs. Germline CDR1 is SQVTM and CDR2 is ANQGSEA. V gave up 4 bases and J gave up 3 bases, with 10 bases separating them. The CDR3 runs 13 residues. These sequences were also reported in another study, on T cells in Graves' hyperthyroidism and ophthalmopathy.

This chain joins TRBV29-1 and TRBJ1-5; TRBD1 is a possible D gene (5 bases). The receptor was isolated from a woman under 30 with Graves disease. The material sequenced was peripheral blood mononuclear cells (PBMCs), taken at new diagnosis, from a patient treated with antithyroid drugs. CDR3 in DNA: TGCAGCGTTGGTCGGGGGATCAATCAGCCCCAGCATTTT. Its translation is CSVGRGINQPQHF.